This entry features one T cell receptor beta chain sequence. The sample belongs to a study of blood T cell repertoires in COVID-19. Study at large: Samples representing acute and convalescent COVID-19 were sourced from the United States, Italy and Spain. PBMCs, B-cell-depleted T cells, or T cells were the source of the cDNA or gDNA that made up the material.

In the original workflow: Amplification of reference gene primers was used by the study to estimate nucleated cell counts. Repertoires were generated with immunoSEQ multiplex PCR, while TCRdb's copy carries only in-frame clones and drops some. That table gives V, J and clone size, and the DNA gave D and trimming. The sample has roughly 250,000 clones, roughly 89% seen once. CDR3 length: 14 residues. The germline V gene encodes CDR1 LNHDA and CDR2 SQIVND (reference sequence). V shed 3 bases and J 6 bases; nucleotides not matched to a gene: 6. The clonotype was recovered from a man aged 25-45 years with acute or convalescent COVID-19. V is TRBV19 and J is TRBJ2-5; 8 nucleotides align to TRBD2. Specimen: peripheral blood. In nucleotides, the CDR3 is TGTGCCAGTAGTATTTTAGCGGGGTTCCAGACCCAGTACTTC. Residues: CASSILAGFQTQYF.